The present entry profiles one T cell receptor beta chain with its context. This sample stems from a study of blood T cell repertoires in COVID-19. Overall study: Acute and convalescent COVID-19 samples came from the United States, Italy and Spain. PBMCs, B-cell-depleted T cells, or T cells were the source of the cDNA or gDNA that made up the material.

Original methodology: Quantification of nucleated cells was approximated via reference gene primer amplification. Only in-frame clones appear in the TCRdb table, and some are missing; sequencing was by immunoSEQ multiplex PCR. The V and J calls and clone size were taken over from that table, and D and trimming were inferred from the DNA. The data show 200,000 to 300,000 clones, with roughly 80% seen just once and roughly 7.9% held by the top ten. Germline CDR1 and CDR2: SEHNR and FQNEAQ (reference sequence). V lost 1 base and J lost 1; bases outside the gene matches: 0. The CDR3 sequence is 14 residues long.

This clonotype originated in an elderly woman with acute or convalescent COVID-19. The V and J genes are TRBV7-9 and TRBJ1-1; 7 bases are a match to TRBD1. Source material: peripheral blood. Here the CDR3 reads CASSLGQGNTEAFF. The DNA for the CDR3 is TGTGCCAGCAGCTTAGGACAGGGGAACACTGAAGCTTTCTTT.